Following are 12 T cell receptor beta chains from one sample sequenced in a study of shared clonotypes between healthy human individuals (TCRdb year 2020). The library was produced with the immunoSEQ multiplex PCR assay. TCRdb obtained this table from immuneACCESS and retained in-frame rearrangements with V and J assigned. These tables miss some clones; where compared with another copy, unresolved V genes account for less than half of the shortfall, and the remainder is unexplained. This sample holds millions of clones; roughly 94% were observed only once. The top ten hold roughly 1% of the sample. CD8 naive samples were obtained by positive selection for CCR7 among CD45RO-negative cells, yielding a CD45RA+CCR7+ population from which TemRA cells were excluded. Sequencing used naive CD8+ T cells sorted from blood. In the paper's terms, the cell subset or site label means: CD45RA+CCR7+. Receptors were obtained from a man in his late teens or twenties in good health.

V usage is TRBV13 and J usage is TRBJ2-5, with 8 bases aligning to TRBD2. This CDR3 region has 15 residues. Germline V gene data show CDR1 as PRHDT and CDR2 as FYEKMQ (reference sequence). J lost 4 bases, V lost 3 bases, and 7 bases had no gene match. For the CDR3, the DNA is TGTGCCAGCAGCTTCGGGCGGGGGGTCGTAGAGACCCAGTACTTC. Amino acids: CASSFGRGVVETQYF.

The genes are TRBV28 and TRBJ2-7; 8 nucleotides match TRBD2. CDR3 size: 12 residues. Germline values: CDR1 MDHEN, CDR2 SYDVKM. Trimming took 11 bases from V and 2 from J; bases not matched to a gene: 5. The CDR3 protein is CAGSGETYEQYF. CDR3 sequence (DNA): TGTGCCGGTAGCGGGGAGACCTACGAGCAGTACTTC.

Written as DNA, the CDR3 is TGTGCCAGCAGCAAGGACAGGGGGTCGAGGGAGGATGAAAAACTGTTTTTT. This sequence encodes CASSKDRGSREDEKLFF. The genes are TRBV5-5 and TRBJ1-4; TRBD1 matches 10 bases. The CDR3 runs 17 residues. The trim removed 4 bases at V and 6 bases at J, leaving 12 bases unmatched. CDR1 is SGHKS, CDR2 YYEKEE, per germline (reference sequence). Filled out from reference TRBV5-5 and TRBJ1-4, the complete variable domain reads DAGVTQSPTHLIKTRGQQVTLRCSPISGHKSVSWYQQVLGQGPQFIFQYYEKEERGRGNFPDRFSARQFPNYSSELNVNALLLGDSALYLCASSKDRGSREDEKLFFGSGTQLSVL.

V gene TRBV7-2 combines with J gene TRBJ2-1; no definite D call. Germline assignment: CDR1 SGHTA and CDR2 FQGNSA. V was pared by 1 base and J by 10 bases, with 11 bases between. There are 13 residues in the CDR3. CDR3 coding DNA: TGTGCCAGCAGCTTAGGCCCGGGTTTCGAGCAGTTCTTC. Protein: CASSLGPGFEQFF.

This chain connects TRBV5-6 to TRBJ2-7; TRBD1 matches at 7 bases. CDR3 length: 13 residues. Germline CDR1 and CDR2: SGHDT and YYEEEE. V lost 4 bases to trimming and J lost 3 bases; unmatched junction nucleotides: 4. In nucleotides, the CDR3 is TGTGCCAGCAGCCCGGGACAGTACTACGAGCAGTACTTC. As protein: CASSPGQYYEQYF.

The CDR3 protein is CSVAEHPDHNEQFF. CDR3 nucleotides: TGCAGCGTCGCCGAACATCCGGACCACAATGAGCAGTTCTTC. The chain employs TRBV29-1 and TRBJ2-1; the D is unclear. Germline CDR1 SQVTM, CDR2 ANQGSEA. Trimming removed 6 bases from V and 5 bases from J, with 17 bases in between. The CDR3 covers 14 residues.

This sequence joins TRBV10-1 and TRBJ1-2; D remains unclear. CDR1 and CDR2 from the germline V gene are WNHNN and SYGVQD (reference sequence). CDR3 length equals 11 residues. V was shortened by 2 bases and J by 2 bases, with 0 bases between the two germline ends. In nucleotides, the CDR3 is TGCGCCAGCAGTGAGAACTATGGCTACACCTTC. Protein product: CASSENYGYTF.

The chain is built from TRBV9 and TRBJ1-2; D might be TRBD1 (6 bases). CDR3 length: 17 amino acids. Trimming removed 3 bases from V and 3 bases from J, with 21 bases in between. Germline V gene sequence: CDR1 SGDLS, CDR2 YYNGEE. The CDR3 region has the DNA TGTGCCAGCAGCGGACCGGGACAACTCAGTGCCTACTATGGCTACACCTTC. Encoded protein: CASSGPGQLSAYYGYTF.

A remark on this clone: The sample contains more than one DNA sequence encoding this CDR3. The rearrangement links TRBV9 to TRBJ1-4; TRBD1 aligns across 11 bases. Germline V gene sequence: CDR1 SGDLS, CDR2 YYNGEE. The CDR3 extends over 15 amino acids. The J segment lost 7 bases and the V segment lost 0 bases, leaving 2 bases of the junction unmatched. The CDR3 here is CASSVGGTGGEKLFF. CDR3 nucleotide sequence: TGTGCCAGCAGCGTAGGTGGGACAGGGGGTGAAAAACTGTTTTTT. The complete variable domain, with remaining parts taken from reference TRBV9 and TRBJ1-4, reads DSGVTQTPKHLITATGQRVTLRCSPRSGDLSVYWYQQSLDQGLQFLIQYYNGEERAKGNILERFSAQQFPDLHSELNLSSLELGDSALYFCASSVGGTGGEKLFFGSGTQLSVL.

The J gene is TRBJ2-3, the V gene TRBV6-5; 8 bases agree with TRBD2. The CDR3 consists of 15 residues. Germline trimming cut 2 bases from V and 2 bases from J; bases unmatched to any gene: 3. From germline, CDR1 is MNHEY and CDR2 SVGAGI. The CDR3: CASSYVAGLTDTQYF. The CDR3 DNA reads as TGTGCCAGCAGTTACGTAGCGGGACTCACAGATACGCAGTATTTT.

A note on this clone: Other DNA sequences in this specimen translate into the identical CDR3. The J gene is TRBJ1-4, the V gene TRBV4-1; D is unresolved. Germline V CDR1 and CDR2: MGHRA, YSYEKL. The CDR3 runs to 15 residues. The V end was cut by 0 bases, the J end by 3 bases, with 8 bases between. As DNA, the CDR3 is TGCGCCAGCAGCCAAGATAGGCAGTCTAATGAAAAACTGTTTTTT. Protein: CASSQDRQSNEKLFF.

V and J are TRBV29-1 and TRBJ2-5; perhaps D is TRBD1 or TRBD2 (5 bases each). The CDR3 has 15 residues. Trimming left V 5 bases short and J 5 bases short, with 21 bases between. Germline V gene lookup returns CDR1 SQVTM and CDR2 ANQGSEA. CDR3: CSVRMGVSFRETQYF. In DNA, the CDR3 is TGCAGCGTTCGGATGGGGGTCTCTTTTAGGGAGACCCAGTACTTC.